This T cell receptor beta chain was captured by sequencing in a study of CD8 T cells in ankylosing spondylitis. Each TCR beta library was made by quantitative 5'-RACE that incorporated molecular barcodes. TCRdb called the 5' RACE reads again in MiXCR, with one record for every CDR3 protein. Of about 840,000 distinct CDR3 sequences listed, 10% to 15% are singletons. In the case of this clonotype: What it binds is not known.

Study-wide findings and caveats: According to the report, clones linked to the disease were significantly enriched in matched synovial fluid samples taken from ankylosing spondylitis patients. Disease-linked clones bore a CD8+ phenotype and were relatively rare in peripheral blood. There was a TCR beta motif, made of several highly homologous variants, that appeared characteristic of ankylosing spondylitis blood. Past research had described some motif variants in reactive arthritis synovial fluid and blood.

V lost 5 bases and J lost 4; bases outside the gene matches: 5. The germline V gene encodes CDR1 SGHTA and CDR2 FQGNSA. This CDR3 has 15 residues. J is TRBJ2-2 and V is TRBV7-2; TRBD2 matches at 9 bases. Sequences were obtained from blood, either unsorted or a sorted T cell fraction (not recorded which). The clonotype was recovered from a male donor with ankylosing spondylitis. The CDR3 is CASSLGLATTGELFF. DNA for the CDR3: TGTGCCAGCAGCCTCGGACTAGCGACCACCGGGGAGCTGTTTTTT. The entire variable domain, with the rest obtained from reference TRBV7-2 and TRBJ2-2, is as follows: GAGVSQSPSNKVTEKGKDVELRCDPISGHTALYWYRQSLGQGLEFLIYFQGNSAPDKSGLPSDRFSAERTGGSVSTLTIQRTQQEDSAVYLCASSLGLATTGELFFGEGSRLTVL.